The 10 T cell receptor beta chains given below trace back to one sample, sequenced in a study of multiple sclerosis patients with progressive multifocal leukoencephalopathy. Time point defined: more than five months of natalizumab therapy. TCRdb keeps only in-frame clones here, not all; method: immunoSEQ multiplex PCR. The sample yields 29,000 or so clones, over 85% seen once. The sequences come from PBMCs, collected from a patient treated with natalizumab. These receptors were collected from a human donor with multiple sclerosis.

The chain recombines TRBV6-5 with TRBJ1-1, with D tentatively TRBD1 (5 bases). The CDR3 has 13 amino acids. Trimming cost V 5 bases and J 0 bases, with 7 bases left between them. The germline V gene has CDR1 MNHEY and CDR2 SVGAGI. CDR3 sequence reads: CASSPRVNTEAFF. In DNA form, the CDR3 reads TGTGCCAGCAGTCCCAGGGTGAACACTGAAGCTTTCTTT.

The V gene is TRBV30, the J gene TRBJ1-1, with TRBD1 as a possible D gene (6 bases). Germline V CDR1 and CDR2: GTSNPN, SVGIG (reference sequence). The V and J ends lost 2 bases and 4 bases respectively, with 17 bases between them. The length of the CDR3 is 15 residues. The chain's CDR3 is CAWSLGGALSTEAFF. CDR3 bases: TGTGCCTGGAGTCTAGGGGGGGCGTTGAGCACTGAAGCTTTCTTT. Filled out from reference TRBV30 and TRBJ1-1, the complete variable domain reads SQTIHQWPATLVQPVGSPLSLECTVEGTSNPNLYWYRQAAGRGLQLLFYSVGIGQISSEVPQNLSASRPQDRQFILSSKKLLLSDSGFYLCAWSLGGALSTEAFFGQGTRLTVV.

The chain employs TRBV27 and TRBJ2-1, with 11 bases aligning to TRBD2. The CDR3 loop spans 15 amino acids. Unmatched junction bases numbered 1, after V lost 2 bases and J lost 4 bases. Germline V gene lookup returns CDR1 MNHEY and CDR2 SMNVEV (reference sequence). The CDR3 DNA sequence: TGTGCCAGCAGTTTACCTAGCGGGAGGTACAATGAGCAGTTCTTC. Translating it yields CASSLPSGRYNEQFF.

For this clone: The junction and the germline gene differ at one end; a read error may be behind it. The chain has TRBV12-5 and TRBJ2-7; TRBD2 might be the D (6 bases). The CDR3 consists of 14 residues. Germline-derived CDR1 and CDR2 are LGHNT and FRNRAP. CDR3 coding DNA: TGTGCTAGTGGTTTGGATGCCGGGGGAAGCGAGCGGTACTTC. This sequence encodes CASGLDAGGSERYF. The full variable domain, in which reference TRBV12-5 and TRBJ2-7 provide the parts outside the CDR3, is DARVTQTPRHKVTEMGQEVTMRCQPILGHNTVFWYRQTMMQGLELLAYFRNRAPLDDSGMPKDRFSAEMPDATLATLKIQPSEPRDSAVYFCASGLDAGGSERYFGPGTRLTVT.

About this clone itself: Other DNA sequences of this sample code for an identical CDR3. The CDR3 protein is CASSLTDSTDTQYF. As DNA, the CDR3 is TGTGCCAGCAGCTTGACGGACAGCACAGATACGCAGTATTTT. The chain joins TRBV7-9 to TRBJ2-3; D call uncertain. Germline CDR1 SEHNR, CDR2 FQNEAQ (reference sequence). Trimming pared 3 bases from V and 0 bases from J, leaving 7 bases between. CDR3 length: 14 amino acids.

V gene TRBV11-2 combines with J gene TRBJ2-7, with TRBD2 matching over 7 bases. Looked up from germline, CDR1 is SGHAT and CDR2 is FQNNGV. CDR3 length: 18 amino acids. J gave up 0 bases and V 3 bases, and 14 bases lay outside the gene matches. CDR3 nucleotides: TGTGCCAGCAGCTTTTCGCGGTTAGCGGGCGCTCACTCCTACGAGCAGTACTTC. This encodes CASSFSRLAGAHSYEQYF.

This clone appeared a single time. This sequence joins TRBV30 and TRBJ1-6; 9 bases fit TRBD1. The ends lost 4 bases at V and 8 bases at J; junction bases unmatched: 12. The germline V gene encodes CDR1 GTSNPN and CDR2 SVGIG (reference sequence). CDR3 length: 16 amino acids. CDR3 nucleotide sequence: TGTGCCTGGAAATCCCCGGGGACAGGGCTTTATTCACCCCTCCACTTT. Its translation is CAWKSPGTGLYSPLHF.

J is TRBJ2-3 and V is TRBV5-1, with D perhaps matching TRBD2 (6 bases). Trimming shortened V by 4 bases and J by 3 bases, and 12 bases separated the two germline ends. The germline V gene encodes CDR1 SGHRS and CDR2 YFSETQ. This CDR3 region has 14 residues. For the CDR3, the DNA is TGCGCCAGCAGCCGGGAGCGGGCTACAGATACGCAGTATTTT. It encodes CASSRERATDTQYF.

This clone showed up just once. The chain couples TRBV4-2 to TRBJ2-3; 7 bases match TRBD1. CDR3 length: 17 amino acids. The V and J ends lost 2 bases and 1 base, in that order; junction bases with no gene match: 9. Germline-derived CDR1 and CDR2 are LGHNA and YNFKEQ. The CDR3, as DNA: TGTGCCAGCAGCCAAAGGACAGGTCCAGGAGGCACAGATACGCAGTATTTT. It encodes CASSQRTGPGGTDTQYF.

The chain joins TRBV11-2 to TRBJ2-1; 11 nucleotides line up with TRBD2. Germline values: CDR1 SGHAT, CDR2 FQNNGV. V was clipped by 4 bases and J by 3 bases; unmatched bases: 5. CDR3 length: 16 amino acids. CDR3 region: CASSSQTSGSYNEQFF. The CDR3 DNA follows: TGTGCCAGCAGCTCCCAAACTAGCGGGAGCTACAATGAGCAGTTCTTC. The complete variable domain, with remaining parts taken from reference TRBV11-2 and TRBJ2-1, reads EAGVAQSPRYKIIEKRQSVAFWCNPISGHATLYWYQQILGQGPKLLIQFQNNGVVDDSQLPKDRFSAERLKGVDSTLKIQPAKLEDSAVYLCASSSQTSGSYNEQFFGPGTRLTVL.